Detailed here is one T cell receptor beta chain. Sequencing used cDNA as its template, made by extracting RNA and reverse transcribing it. Libraries were prepared by immunoSEQ multiplex PCR; TCRdb keeps only in-frame clonotypes and omits some of them. The sample lists hundreds of thousands of clones, roughly 57% seen once, with approximately 0.5% in the top ten. The sample belongs to a study of CD8+ T cells in alopecia areata. The CDR3 has 13 residues. The junction had 7 bases not matched to a gene; V was cut back by 8 bases and J by 5 bases. The V gene's germline CDR1 is MNHEY and CDR2 SVGAGI. The TCR originated in a human donor with alopecia areata. The specimen comprised CD4+ T cells sorted from blood, sampled at week 0. The V and J genes are TRBV6-5 and TRBJ2-5; 8 positions agree with TRBD2. CDR3 sequence: CASASGLVETQYF. CDR3 bases: TGTGCCAGCGCCTCGGGACTAGTGGAGACCCAGTACTTC.